This T cell receptor (beta chain) was captured by sequencing in a study of shared clonotypes between healthy human individuals. Whole-study context: Each donor's CD8 memory used one plate, CD8 naive two, each CD4 subset three.

The CDR3 spans 13 residues. In germline, CDR1 is SGHVS, CDR2 FQNEAQ. Turning to this clone: An end of the junction does not agree with germline; a read error may underlie this.

Measured with immunoSEQ multiplex PCR; TCRdb has only the in-frame clones, and not every one. The data show roughly 650,000 clones, with about 96% seen just once and about 0.06% held by the top ten. This sequence originates from a woman aged 25 to 39 in good health. Sequencing was done on a sample of naive CD4+ T cells sorted from blood. Indicated subset: CD45RA+ positively selected. The V and J genes are TRBV7-8 and TRBJ2-3; D is possibly TRBD2 (5 bases). CDR3 sequence: CASRAPSTHTQYF. CDR3 DNA: TGTGCCAGCAGGGCGCCTAGCACACATACGCAGTATTTT.